This TCR beta chain was identified during a study of Graves' ophthalmopathy and Graves' hyperthyroidism. Overall study results and limits: Both a roughly 68% sensitivity and an approximately 72% specificity characterized the model's predictions of ophthalmopathy progression. Most thyroid clonotypes with frequency above 0.001 were detected in blood too.

This clonotype was detected many times. Antigen specificity is unknown. TCR beta CDR3 amplification used RNA transcripts. Second-round multiplex PCR came after first-round RT-PCR with HTBI primers. TCRdb re-analysed the multiplex PCR reads in MiXCR, keeping a single row per CDR3 protein. The sample lists approximately 160,000 distinct CDR3 sequences, 39% occurring once. Between the trimmed V and J ends, which lost 5 bases and 7 bases, there was a span of 21 bases. The CDR3 spans 16 residues. The receptor's source is a man aged 25 to 40 with Graves' ophthalmopathy. The rearrangement links TRBV12-3 or TRBV12-4 to TRBJ1-5; D gene ambiguous. The specimen sequenced was peripheral blood. CDR3 in DNA: TGTGCCAGCAGTCCAGGAACACGGCTCTCCCGCCAGCCCCAGCATTTT. Protein sequence: CASSPGTRLSRQPQHF.